The source of this TCR beta chain is a study of regulatory T cells in long-lasting Graves disease. Through Arm-PCR of CDR3 regions and iRepertoire HTBI primers, TCR beta libraries were built. TCRdb called the multiplex PCR reads again in MiXCR, with one record for every CDR3 protein. The sample contains about 430,000 distinct CDR3 sequences, 14% to 15% of which appear only once. Trimming took 4 bases from V and 3 from J; bases not matched to a gene: 11. The CDR3 sequence is 17 residues long. Germline CDR1 reads MNHNS; CDR2 reads SASEGT. Study findings and constraints: The number of shared public clonotypes was higher in persistent patients (2,741) than new patients (approximately 1,000).

Described time point: newly diagnosed GD, antithyroid drugs for less than 3 months. Following extraction of RNA from PBMCs, that RNA was used to make the TCR library. Patients came from an endocrinology department in Xi'an, China. Concerning this clonotype: Its specificity is unknown.

In addition, the sample was reused for a study of T cells in Graves' hyperthyroidism and ophthalmopathy.

The V call is TRBV6-1, the J call TRBJ2-1; the match to TRBD1 covers 8 bases. The sequence was collected from a woman aged 40 to 50 with Graves disease. Specimen: peripheral blood mononuclear cells (PBMCs), collected at new diagnosis, from a patient treated with antithyroid drugs. The CDR3 loop is CASSVGRQGIYYNEQFF. In DNA, the CDR3 is TGTGCCAGCAGTGTAGGTAGACAGGGGATATACTACAATGAGCAGTTCTTC.